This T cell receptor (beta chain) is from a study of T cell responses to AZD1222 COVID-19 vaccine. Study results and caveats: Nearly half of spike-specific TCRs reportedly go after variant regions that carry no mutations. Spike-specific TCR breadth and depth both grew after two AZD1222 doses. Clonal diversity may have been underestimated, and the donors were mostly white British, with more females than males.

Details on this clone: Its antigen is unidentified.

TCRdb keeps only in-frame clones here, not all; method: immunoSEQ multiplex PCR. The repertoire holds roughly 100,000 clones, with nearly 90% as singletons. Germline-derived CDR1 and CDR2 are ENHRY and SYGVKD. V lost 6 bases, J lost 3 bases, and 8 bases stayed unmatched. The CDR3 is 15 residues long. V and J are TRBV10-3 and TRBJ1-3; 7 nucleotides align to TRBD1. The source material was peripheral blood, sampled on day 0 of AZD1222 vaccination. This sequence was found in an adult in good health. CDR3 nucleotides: TGTGCCATCAGCGATACAGGGGTCGGTGGAAACACCATATATTTT. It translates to CAISDTGVGGNTIYF.